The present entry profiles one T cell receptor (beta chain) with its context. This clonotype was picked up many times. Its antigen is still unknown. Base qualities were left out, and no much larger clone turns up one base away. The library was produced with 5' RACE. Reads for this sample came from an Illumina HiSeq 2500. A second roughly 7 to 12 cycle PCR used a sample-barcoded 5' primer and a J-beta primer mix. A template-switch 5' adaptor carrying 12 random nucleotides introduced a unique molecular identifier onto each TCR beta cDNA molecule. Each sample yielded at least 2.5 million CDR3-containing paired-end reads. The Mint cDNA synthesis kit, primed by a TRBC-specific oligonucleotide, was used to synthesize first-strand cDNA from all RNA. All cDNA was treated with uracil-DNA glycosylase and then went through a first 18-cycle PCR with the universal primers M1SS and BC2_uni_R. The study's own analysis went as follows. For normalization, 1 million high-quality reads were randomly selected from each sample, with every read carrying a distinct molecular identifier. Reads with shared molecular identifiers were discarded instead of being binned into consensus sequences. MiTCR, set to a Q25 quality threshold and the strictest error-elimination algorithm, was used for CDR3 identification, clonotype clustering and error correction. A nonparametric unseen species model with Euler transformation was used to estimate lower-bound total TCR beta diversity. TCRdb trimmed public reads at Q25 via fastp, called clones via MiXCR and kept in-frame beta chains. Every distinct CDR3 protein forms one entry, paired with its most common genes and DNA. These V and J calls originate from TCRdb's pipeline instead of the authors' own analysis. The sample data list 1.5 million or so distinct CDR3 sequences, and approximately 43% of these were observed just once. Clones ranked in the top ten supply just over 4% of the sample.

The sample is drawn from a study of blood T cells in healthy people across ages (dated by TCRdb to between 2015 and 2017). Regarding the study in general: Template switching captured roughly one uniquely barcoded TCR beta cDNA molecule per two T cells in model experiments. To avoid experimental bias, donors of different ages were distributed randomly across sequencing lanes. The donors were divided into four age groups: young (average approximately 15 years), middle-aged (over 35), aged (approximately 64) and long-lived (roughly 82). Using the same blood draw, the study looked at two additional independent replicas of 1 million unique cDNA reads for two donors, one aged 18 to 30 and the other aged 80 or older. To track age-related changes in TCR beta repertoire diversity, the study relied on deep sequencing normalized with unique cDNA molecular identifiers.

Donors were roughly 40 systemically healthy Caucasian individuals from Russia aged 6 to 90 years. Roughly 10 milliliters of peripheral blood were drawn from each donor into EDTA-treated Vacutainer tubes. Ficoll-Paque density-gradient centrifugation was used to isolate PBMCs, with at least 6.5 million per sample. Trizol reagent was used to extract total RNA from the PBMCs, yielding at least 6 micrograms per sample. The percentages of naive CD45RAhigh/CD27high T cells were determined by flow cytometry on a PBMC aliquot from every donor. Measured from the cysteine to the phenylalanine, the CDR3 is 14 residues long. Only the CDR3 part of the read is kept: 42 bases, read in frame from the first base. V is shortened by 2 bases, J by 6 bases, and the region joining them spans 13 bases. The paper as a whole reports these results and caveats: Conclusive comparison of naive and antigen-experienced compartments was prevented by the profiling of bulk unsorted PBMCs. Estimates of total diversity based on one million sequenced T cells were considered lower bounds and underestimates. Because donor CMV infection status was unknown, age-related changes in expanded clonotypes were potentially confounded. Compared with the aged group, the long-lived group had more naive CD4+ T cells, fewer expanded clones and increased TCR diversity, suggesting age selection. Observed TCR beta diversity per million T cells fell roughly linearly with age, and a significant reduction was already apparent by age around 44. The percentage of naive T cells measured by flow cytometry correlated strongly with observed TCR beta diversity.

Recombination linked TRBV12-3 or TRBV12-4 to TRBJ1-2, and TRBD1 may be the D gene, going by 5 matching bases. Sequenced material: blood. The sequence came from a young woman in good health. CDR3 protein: CASSLSMSRDGYTF. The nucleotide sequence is TGTGCCAGCAGTTTAAGTATGAGCAGGGATGGCTACACCTTC.